The 3 T cell receptor beta chains below all came from one sample that was sequenced in a study of T cells in Graves' hyperthyroidism and ophthalmopathy. Amplification yielded TCR beta CDR3 regions, with RNA transcripts as the source. Using the HTBI primer set, a first-round RT-PCR was run on the TCR CDR3. MiXCR, run by TCRdb on the multiplex PCR reads, gives a single entry per CDR3 protein. Of 95,000 to 100,000 distinct CDR3 sequences in the sample, about 51% were seen once. The sequenced sample was blood. Receptors were obtained from a middle-aged woman with Graves' hyperthyroidism.

The gene calls are TRBV7-9 and TRBJ2-7; D assignment may be TRBD1 or TRBD2 (6 bases each). Germline V gene sequence: CDR1 SEHNR, CDR2 FQNEAQ (reference sequence). The CDR3 loop spans 15 amino acids. With 2 bases removed from V and 3 bases from J, the gap between germline ends came to 14 bases. The CDR3 sequence is CASSLTGGGLYEQYF. CDR3 DNA sequence: TGTGCCAGCAGCTTAACAGGAGGGGGTCTCTACGAGCAGTACTTC.

With respect to this clonotype: A much more abundant neighbour one base away suggests this may be a read error. This sequence joins TRBV5-5 and TRBJ1-1, with D possibly being TRBD1 (5 bases). Germline values: CDR1 SGHKS, CDR2 YYEKEE (reference sequence). The CDR3 loop spans 16 amino acids. The CDR3, as DNA: TGTGCCAGCAGCCAAGTGTGGGGACTACCCAACACTGGAGCTTTCTTT. It encodes CASSQVWGLPNTGAFF.

The chain employs TRBV7-9 and TRBJ2-2; TRBD2 aligns across 10 bases. Germline V gene data show CDR1 as SEHNR and CDR2 as FQNEAQ (reference sequence). This CDR3 contains 15 residues. The ends lost 5 bases at V and 6 bases at J; junction bases unmatched: 6. The CDR3 bases are TGTGCCAGCAGCCCGCTAGCGGGAGAAGCCGGGGAGCTGTTTTTT. The encoded protein is CASSPLAGEAGELFF.